This entry features one TCR beta chain sequence. A much larger clone differs by one base, so this may be a read error. The sample is drawn from a study of metastatic and nonmetastatic thyroid tumors. As for the study in general: Repertoires were compared across blood and tumor or nodule tissue from malignant and benign thyroid patients.

In germline, CDR1 is MNHEY, CDR2 SVGEGT. The CDR3 totals 16 residues. J was trimmed by 3 bases and V by 3 bases; bases with no gene match: 8. Patients underwent thyroid surgery, and none had received any treatment before it. Per the original data handling: A classifier of distant metastasis in papillary thyroid cancer was built from CDR3 differences (across clinicopathological groups). TCRdb re-called the PCR reads via MiXCR. What appears here as the V and J calls and clone size reflects TCRdb's work, not the paper's. The table has roughly 15,000 clones, 27% seen once. V is TRBV6-2 or TRBV6-3 and J is TRBJ2-1; TRBD2 agrees at 7 bases. The source material was adjacent normal tissue. The sequence came from a female donor with papillary thyroid cancer or a benign thyroid nodule (not recorded which). Some clones in this sample may be carry-over from other donors' samples. CDR3 DNA sequence: TGTGCCAGCAGTTATCCCACTAGCGTGGTCTACAATGAGCAGTTCTTC. Protein: CASSYPTSVVYNEQFF.